This TCR beta chain was recovered during a study of OX40 agonist ivuxolimab in advanced cancers. The germline V gene encodes CDR1 SGHAT and CDR2 FQNNGV. Trimming shortened V by 3 bases and J by 5 bases, and 26 bases separated the two germline ends. The CDR3 has 18 residues. A history of autoimmune disease or systemic immunosuppression excluded patients. Here immunoSEQ multiplex PCR was the method, and the copy in TCRdb shows in-frame clones only, minus some. Of roughly 56,000 clones in the sample, around 82% are singletons; the top ten hold more than 3.5%. V and J are TRBV11-2 and TRBJ2-7; D uncertain. This sequence was found in an adult with an advanced solid tumor such as melanoma, head and neck, liver or kidney cancer. Sequencing was performed on CD4+ or CD8+ T cells sorted from blood, taken in a trial of the OX40 agonist ivuxolimab. CDR3 nucleotide sequence: TGTGCCAGCAGCTTGGGTCTAGGCGCCAGACGAAAGGCTGACGAGCAGTACTTC. Protein product: CASSLGLGARRKADEQYF.